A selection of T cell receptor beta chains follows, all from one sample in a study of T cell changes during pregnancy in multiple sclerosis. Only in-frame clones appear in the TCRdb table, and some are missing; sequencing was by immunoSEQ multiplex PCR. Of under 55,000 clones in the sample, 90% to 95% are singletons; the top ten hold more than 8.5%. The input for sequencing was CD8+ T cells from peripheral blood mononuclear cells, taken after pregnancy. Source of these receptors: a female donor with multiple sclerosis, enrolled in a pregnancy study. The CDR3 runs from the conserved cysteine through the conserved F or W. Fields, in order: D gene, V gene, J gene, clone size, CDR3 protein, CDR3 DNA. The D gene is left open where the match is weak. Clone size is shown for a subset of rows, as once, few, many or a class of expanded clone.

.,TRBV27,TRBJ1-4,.,CASSLLYGQGSTNEKLFF,TGTGCCAGCAGTTTACTTTACGGGCAGGGCTCAACTAATGAAAAACTGTTTTTT
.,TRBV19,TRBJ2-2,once,CASSTLDTGELFF,TGTGCCAGTAGTACCCTTGACACCGGGGAGCTGTTTTTT
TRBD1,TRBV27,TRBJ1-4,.,CASSPQGAFNEKLFF,TGTGCCAGCAGTCCCCAGGGGGCTTTTAATGAAAAACTGTTTTTT
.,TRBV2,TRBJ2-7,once,CASSEALSSYEQYF,TGTGCCAGCAGTGAAGCGCTCAGTTCCTACGAGCAGTACTTC
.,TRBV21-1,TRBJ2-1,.,CASSAKRPGQGIYNEQFF,TGTGCCAGCAGCGCAAAAAGACCGGGACAGGGGATATACAATGAGCAGTTCTTC
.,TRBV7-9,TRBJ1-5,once,CASSLGGGNQPQHF,TGTGCCAGCAGCCTCGGGGGTGGCAATCAGCCCCAGCATTTT
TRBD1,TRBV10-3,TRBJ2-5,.,CAITQGQGLGETQYF,TGTGCCATCACCCAGGGACAGGGGTTAGGAGAGACCCAGTACTTC
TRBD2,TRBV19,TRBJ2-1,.,CASSSRLADNEQFF,TGTGCCAGTAGTTCCCGACTAGCAGACAATGAGCAGTTCTTC
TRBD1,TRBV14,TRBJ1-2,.,CASSQEGTGLAGYTF,TGTGCCAGCAGCCAAGAAGGGACAGGGCTGGCCGGCTACACCTTC
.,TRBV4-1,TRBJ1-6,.,CASSQARTANSPLHF,TGCGCCAGCAGCCAAGCGAGGACAGCTAATTCACCCCTCCACTTT
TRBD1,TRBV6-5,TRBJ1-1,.,CASSWTGSGTEAFF,TGTGCCAGCAGTTGGACAGGGTCGGGCACTGAAGCTTTCTTT
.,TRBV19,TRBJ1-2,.,CASSPLRDGGGYTF,TGTGCCAGTAGCCCCTTGAGGGACGGGGGGGGCTACACCTTC
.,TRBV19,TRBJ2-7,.,CASSITGLFHEQYF,TGTGCCAGTAGTATTACGGGGTTGTTCCACGAGCAGTACTTC
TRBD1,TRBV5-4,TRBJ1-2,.,CASSLEGAPGYTF,TGTGCCAGCAGCTTGGAGGGGGCGCCGGGCTACACCTTC
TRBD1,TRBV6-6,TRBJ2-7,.,CASAGGDEQYF,TGTGCCAGCGCAGGGGGCGACGAGCAGTACTTC